The rows below give T cell receptor beta chains drawn from one sample of a study of blood T cell repertoires in COVID-19. Profiling relied on immunoSEQ multiplex PCR, and the TCRdb table lists in-frame clones only, not all of them. Among 300,000 or so clones, 70% to 90% were seen once, and the ten largest hold about 4%. Sequencing was done on a sample of peripheral blood. The receptors originated from a woman aged 50 to 60 with active or convalescent COVID-19. The conserved cysteine and the conserved F or W are not part of the CDR3 here.

V gene: TRBV7-9
J gene: TRBJ2-7
CDR3 protein: ASSAQGGQDYEQY

V gene: TRBV27
J gene: TRBJ1-1
CDR3 protein: ASSSQGAKLAF

V gene: TRBV10-3
J gene: TRBJ2-7
CDR3 protein: AISEGAGGPYEQY

V gene: TRBV3-1/TRBV3-2
J gene: TRBJ1-5
CDR3 protein: ASSQDNNQPQH

V gene: TRBV5-1
J gene: TRBJ2-7
CDR3 protein: ASSLEALVSSYEQY

V gene: TRBV7-8
J gene: TRBJ1-2
CDR3 protein: ASSSRQGRLANYGYT

V gene: TRBV18
J gene: TRBJ2-1
CDR3 protein: ASSPGAGRNEQF

V gene: TRBV4-1
J gene: TRBJ2-1
CDR3 protein: ASSQAYGGSSYNEQF

V gene: TRBV18
J gene: TRBJ2-1
CDR3 protein: ASSPGPYNEQF

V gene: TRBV10-3
J gene: TRBJ2-7
CDR3 protein: AISDPGQGAVLEQY

V gene: TRBV7-9
J gene: TRBJ2-7
CDR3 protein: ASSFSALSYEQY

V gene: TRBV11-3
J gene: TRBJ2-3
CDR3 protein: ASSLDGNTDTQY

V gene: TRBV7-6
J gene: TRBJ2-7
CDR3 protein: ASSSGEGLEQY

V gene: TRBV9
J gene: TRBJ1-1
CDR3 protein: ASSSLGANTEAF

V gene: TRBV27
J gene: TRBJ2-3
CDR3 protein: ASTKFGGSADTQY

V gene: TRBV7-9
J gene: TRBJ1-6
CDR3 protein: ASSSQTQRFNSPLH

V gene: TRBV6-5
J gene: TRBJ1-1
CDR3 protein: ATGLILMNTEAF

V gene: TRBV6-1
J gene: TRBJ1-1
CDR3 protein: ASSEAWQGAGAF

V gene: TRBV21-1
J gene: TRBJ2-7
CDR3 protein: ASSQLSGRANEQY

V gene: TRBV12-1
J gene: TRBJ1-2
CDR3 protein: ASGSAADRVGYGYT

V gene: TRBV25-1
J gene: TRBJ1-1
CDR3 protein: ASTDREVPEAF

V gene: TRBV21-1
J gene: TRBJ1-1
CDR3 protein: ASSYPGQGMNTEAF

V gene: TRBV5-5
J gene: TRBJ2-7
CDR3 protein: ASSPGGAGYLGGEQY

V gene: TRBV19
J gene: TRBJ2-6
CDR3 protein: ASSIRGQSSGANVLT